The subject of this entry is one TCR beta chain. This CDR3 has 13 residues. Germline V gene data show CDR1 as DFQATT and CDR2 as SNEGSKA (reference sequence). Trimming took 5 bases from V and 4 from J; bases not matched to a gene: 8. This sample was taken from a study of blood T cell repertoires in COVID-19. Study-wide background: Samples taken during acute and convalescent COVID-19 were collected in the United States, Italy and Spain.

The table came from immunoSEQ multiplex PCR; TCRdb's copy has only in-frame clones and leaves some out. Here the sample spans more than 450,000 clones, around 90% being singletons. The cohort comprised adults aged about 18 to 100 years residing in 24 US areas. Participants' own reports of clinical history determined their cohort assignment. The sequence was obtained from a woman in her late teens or twenties who had recovered from COVID-19. The chain is built from TRBV20-1 and TRBJ2-7; TRBD2 matches at 7 bases. The sample taken for sequencing was PBMCs or T cells enriched from blood (not recorded which). The CDR3 region is CSARASGEYEQYF. Written as DNA, the CDR3 is TGCAGTGCTCGTGCGAGCGGGGAGTACGAGCAGTACTTC.